This TCR beta chain emerged from a study of shared clonotypes between healthy human individuals. Generated by immunoSEQ multiplex PCR, the TCRdb table keeps only in-frame clones and is missing some. Here the sample spans over 800,000 clones, 90% to 95% being singletons. Positively selected for CCR7, the CD45RO-negative cells used as naive CD8 cells excluded terminally differentiated effector memory CD45RA+ cells. The CDR3 is made up of 14 amino acids. Unmatched junction bases numbered 7, after V lost 5 bases and J lost 5 bases. CDR1 MDHEN and CDR2 SYDVKM come from the germline V gene. The chain links TRBV28 to TRBJ2-7, with 9 bases fitting TRBD2. The sample consisted of naive CD8+ T cells sorted from blood. This sequence originates from a man in his thirties or forties in good health. The CDR3 is CASSPSGRNNEQYF. As DNA, the CDR3 is TGTGCCAGCAGTCCAAGCGGGAGGAACAACGAGCAGTACTTC.